One T cell receptor (beta chain) is described in this entry. Trimming took 4 bases from V and 6 from J; bases not matched to a gene: 6. The germline V gene encodes CDR1 SGHTA and CDR2 FQGNSA. CDR3 length: 14 residues. This sample was taken from a study of T cell changes during pregnancy in multiple sclerosis. TCRdb's copy holds only in-frame clones and misses some; the assay was immunoSEQ multiplex PCR. The sample carries tens of thousands of clones, around 94% recorded once. This receptor was identified in a female donor with multiple sclerosis, enrolled in a pregnancy study. The starting material was peripheral blood, obtained in the third trimester of pregnancy. V usage is TRBV7-2 and J usage is TRBJ2-7; 10 nucleotides line up with TRBD2. The CDR3 loop reads CASSSTSGKGEQYF. The CDR3 DNA sequence: TGTGCCAGCAGCTCTACTAGCGGGAAGGGCGAGCAGTACTTC. Full variable domain (remainder filled in from reference TRBV7-2 and TRBJ2-7): GAGVSQSPSNKVTEKGKDVELRCDPISGHTALYWYRQSLGQGLEFLIYFQGNSAPDKSGLPSDRFSAERTGGSVSTLTIQRTQQEDSAVYLCASSSTSGKGEQYFGPGTRLTVT.